This TCR beta chain was profiled in a study of T cell responses to AZD1222 COVID-19 vaccine. Study-wide context: Second doses at about 4 or about 12 weeks were pooled. Study outcomes and limitations: A reported finding is that nearly half of spike-specific TCRs target unmutated variant regions.

Assay: immunoSEQ multiplex PCR; the TCRdb copy retains only in-frame clones and omits some. Of more than 80,000 clones in the sample, over 75% were seen once. Turning to this clone: Its antigen is undetermined.

CDR3 length equals 12 residues. Per germline, CDR1 GTSNPN and CDR2 SVGIG (reference sequence). The germline V and J ends were trimmed by 0 bases and 12 bases, with 11 bases remaining between them. This clonotype was sampled from an adult in good health. Sequencing used peripheral blood, obtained on day 0 of AZD1222 vaccination. The chain links TRBV30 to TRBJ1-4; perhaps TRBD1 as D (5 bases). CDR3 nucleotides: TGTGCCTGGAGTGTAATGGGGGGAGAACTGTTTTTT. Its translation is CAWSVMGGELFF. Drawing the rest from reference TRBV30 and TRBJ1-4, the complete variable domain is SQTIHQWPATLVQPVGSPLSLECTVEGTSNPNLYWYRQAAGRGLQLLFYSVGIGQISSEVPQNLSASRPQDRQFILSSKKLLLSDSGFYLCAWSVMGGELFFGSGTQLSVL.